Listed below are T cell receptor beta chains from one sample, sequenced in a study of cytomegalovirus exposure and HLA in healthy donors. Data came from immunoSEQ multiplex PCR; TCRdb stores just in-frame clones and leaves some out. The profile shows about 160,000 clones, just under 90% of them singletons. Sequencing input: PBMCs. The receptors were sampled from a woman aged 18-29 years in good health and CMV-seropositive. The conserved cysteine and the conserved F or W are not part of the CDR3 here.

TRBV5-1	TRBJ2-7	ASSWVAGSSYEQY
TRBV5-1	TRBJ2-2	ASTPLAGGDTGELF
TRBV9	TRBJ2-7	ASSAKEGLAPSYEQY
TRBV6-6	TRBJ1-5	ASSPLRGNQPQH
TRBV27	TRBJ2-1	ASSFREGYNEQF
TRBV7-3	TRBJ2-3	ASSLSLAAGTDTQY
TRBV6-6	TRBJ1-2	AIGGIFYGYT
TRBV11-2	TRBJ2-2	ASSSPKARVYTTGELF
TRBV5-4	TRBJ2-6	ASSGTSGRIFGANVLT
TRBV9	TRBJ2-7	ASSRDRVGEQY
TRBV2	TRBJ2-7	ASTMGPHYEQY
TRBV7-8	TRBJ1-2	ASSLVIIQSKNYGYT
TRBV6-6	TRBJ1-5	ASSYRTGLNQPQH
TRBV4-1	TRBJ2-7	ASSQVVAEAYEQY
TRBV30	TRBJ2-3	AWSAAGASTDTQY
TRBV7-9	TRBJ2-4	ASSFTYVGGITKNIQY
TRBV2	TRBJ1-3	ASSDRGRTIY
TRBV7-9	TRBJ2-5	ASSLVSVRGQETQY
TRBV27	TRBJ1-2	ASSVGGVDGYT
TRBV5-1	TRBJ2-1	ASSSGLADEQF
TRBV18	TRBJ1-1	ASSPPRGIGNTEAF
TRBV5-6	TRBJ1-3	ASIRGNSGNTIY
TRBV7-2	TRBJ1-2	ASSFTGLDGYT
TRBV19	TRBJ2-5	ATKPDRGRETQY
TRBV7-9	TRBJ2-7	ASVTGSGEQY
TRBV28	TRBJ2-7	ASSFRGYEQY
TRBV15	TRBJ1-5	ATRGQLNQPQH
TRBV9	TRBJ1-2	ASSVGTGGSYGYT
TRBV19	TRBJ2-1	ASSPGLAALEQF
TRBV10-3	TRBJ2-7	AISETDRDEQY
TRBV7-2	TRBJ1-4	ASSLEQSFEKLF
TRBV6-1	TRBJ1-2	ASSPDRSSYGYT
TRBV7-8	TRBJ2-5	ASGRAETQY
TRBV10-3	TRBJ2-7	AISESGSSYEQY
TRBV7-9	TRBJ1-1	ASSLGSGRNTEAF
TRBV5-5	TRBJ1-1	ASSLVTGVGTEAF
TRBV11-3	TRBJ2-3	ASSPGLAGEGDTQY
TRBV4-1	TRBJ1-1	ASSQGQGTAEAF
TRBV5-1	TRBJ1-2	ASSFTGDGYT
TRBV7-9	TRBJ2-3	ASSLAGVTNTQY
TRBV5-4	TRBJ2-1	ASSLAGAYNEQF
TRBV27	TRBJ2-7	ASSDLGTHAYEQY
TRBV7-9	TRBJ1-1	ASSLGGEPEAF
TRBV6-5	TRBJ2-7	ASRRGLAAYSEQY
TRBV5-1	TRBJ2-1	ASSLAGGNEQF
TRBV11-2	TRBJ2-2	ASSLDPFSGRNTGELF
TRBV5-1	TRBJ1-1	ASSSEIRGTEAF
TRBV11-3	TRBJ2-7	ASSPGGTSGRYEQY
TRBV5-6	TRBJ1-5	ASSFWQVANQPQH
TRBV5-4	TRBJ2-1	ASSLGYSSDEQF
TRBV7-9	TRBJ1-5	ASASRGSNQPQH
TRBV7-9	TRBJ1-5	ASGIEENQPQH